Listed below are T cell receptor beta chains from one sample, sequenced in a study of T-cell reconstitution after alpha-beta-depleted transplantation in children. A single record per CDR3 protein comes from TCRdb applying MiXCR to the PCR reads. The sample records about 870,000 distinct CDR3 sequences, roughly 15% being singletons. This specimen consisted of PBMCs, mostly from graft donor cells, obtained 360 days after TCRalphabeta/CD19-depleted stem cell transplant. All receptors come from a male patient aged 10 to 17 who had a stem cell transplant for acute lymphoblastic leukemia, so the T cells may come from the graft donor. Both conserved end residues are part of each CDR3. The order of the fields is V gene, D gene, J gene, clone size, CDR3 DNA, CDR3 protein. A D gene is named only where the DNA matches it firmly. Clone size is given for some rows only: seen once, a few or many times, or a class if the clone is expanded.

TRBV11-1	TRBD2	TRBJ2-3	few	TGTGCCAGCAGCTCCCACTCGAGGGAGGGCTCAATGGCAGATACGCAGTATTTT	CASSSHSREGSMADTQYF
TRBV28	TRBD2	TRBJ2-1	.	TGTGCCAGCCCCCAGCGGGAACCCTACAATGAGCAGTTCTTC	CASPQREPYNEQFF
TRBV7-6	TRBD2	TRBJ2-1	few	TGTGCCAGCACCCTTTCCCTAGCGGGAGTTGGCAATGAGCAGTTCTTC	CASTLSLAGVGNEQFF
TRBV15	.	TRBJ2-2	many	TGTGCCACCAGCAGAGTTCCCAGCCGGGAGCTGTTTTTT	CATSRVPSRELFF
TRBV20-1	.	TRBJ2-7	.	TGCAGTGTTAAGGGGGACTACGAGCAGTACTTC	CSVKGDYEQYF
TRBV7-9	.	TRBJ1-5	few	TGTGCCAGCAGCGAATGGCAGGGTACGCCCCAGCATTTT	CASSEWQGTPQHF
TRBV5-1	TRBD2	TRBJ2-3	.	TGCGCCAGCAGCTTTGGACTAGCGGGAGGATACGATACGCAGTATTTT	CASSFGLAGGYDTQYF
TRBV7-9	.	TRBJ1-4	.	TGTGCCAGAAGCTTAGATATCAATCCATCTAATGAAAAACTGTTTTTT	CARSLDINPSNEKLFF
TRBV2	.	TRBJ2-2	.	TGTGCCAGCAGTACCGGGGCCCTAATTATTACCGGGGAGCTGTTTTTT	CASSTGALIITGELFF
TRBV27	.	TRBJ2-1	.	TGTGCCAGCAGTAAAACAGGGAAGTTTTACAATGAGCAGTTCTTC	CASSKTGKFYNEQFF
TRBV18	.	TRBJ2-3	few	TGTGCCAGCTCACCACAGACAGTCAGCACAGATACGCAGTATTTT	CASSPQTVSTDTQYF
TRBV18	.	TRBJ2-7	.	TGTGCCAGCTCACCACGGGCGGGATACTACGAGCAGTACTTC	CASSPRAGYYEQYF
TRBV29-1	.	TRBJ2-3	few	TGCAGCGTTGAACCGTCCCGGGGAGCCGGGCCGCAGTATTTT	CSVEPSRGAGPQYF
TRBV5-1	.	TRBJ2-7	.	TGCGCCAGCAGCTTGGGGGGTGAGACCTACGAGCAGTACTTC	CASSLGGETYEQYF
TRBV7-9	.	TRBJ1-2	.	TGTGCCAGCAGCTTAGAAATTAGGCCATTCGGCTACACCTTC	CASSLEIRPFGYTF
TRBV7-2	.	TRBJ2-7	.	TGTGCCAGCAGCTTACAACCGGTTTTCTCCTACGAGCAGTACTTC	CASSLQPVFSYEQYF
TRBV4-1	.	TRBJ2-3	few	TGCGCCAGCAGCTTAGCCGGGGGCATGAGGGATACGCAGTATTTT	CASSLAGGMRDTQYF
TRBV6-5	.	TRBJ2-7	.	TGTGCCAGCAGTTACTCAGGACAATACGAGCAGTACTTC	CASSYSGQYEQYF
TRBV5-1	.	TRBJ2-2	many	TGCGCCAGCAGCTTGGACAGGGTAACCGGGGAGCTGTTTTTT	CASSLDRVTGELFF
TRBV4-1	.	TRBJ2-1	few	TGCGCCAGCAGCCAAGAAGAGAGCAATGAGCAGTTCTTC	CASSQEESNEQFF
TRBV20-1	TRBD1	TRBJ2-7	.	TGCAGTCTGCCGGGGCAGGGGGCCTACGAGCAGTACTTC	CSLPGQGAYEQYF
TRBV7-2	.	TRBJ1-5	many	TGTGCCAGCAGCTCTATGGGGGGGAATCAGCCCCAGCATTTT	CASSSMGGNQPQHF
TRBV3-1	.	TRBJ2-7	.	TGTGCCAGCAGCCAAAGTAGCAACGAGCAGTACTTC	CASSQSSNEQYF
TRBV9	TRBD1	TRBJ2-7	few	TGTGCCAGCAGCCCCAGGACAGGGGGCGAGGAATACGAGCAGTACTTC	CASSPRTGGEEYEQYF
TRBV10-3	.	TRBJ2-1	many	TGTGCCATCAGTGAGTCGGGGTCGGGGAATGAGCAGTTCTTC	CAISESGSGNEQFF
TRBV5-1	TRBD2	TRBJ2-7	.	TGCGCCAGCAGCACCGCTAGCGGACCCTACGAGCAGTACTTC	CASSTASGPYEQYF
TRBV5-6	TRBD1	TRBJ2-7	.	TGTGCCAGCAGCTTGGACGCCGGGACAGGGACCTACGAGCAGTACTTC	CASSLDAGTGTYEQYF
TRBV28	.	TRBJ2-7	.	TGTGCCAGCCGATGGTTAGGCAACTACGAGCAGTACTTC	CASRWLGNYEQYF
TRBV20-1	TRBD2	TRBJ2-3	.	TGCAGTGCCGGGGGATTAGCGGGAGTGAGCACAGATACGCAGTATTTT	CSAGGLAGVSTDTQYF
TRBV7-8	.	TRBJ2-1	few	TGTGCCAGCAGCTTGATCAGGGTGGGGCAGTTCTTC	CASSLIRVGQFF
TRBV27	.	TRBJ2-2	once	TGTGCCAGCAGTTTATTTGGGACAACCGGGGAGCTGTTTTTT	CASSLFGTTGELFF
TRBV5-1	TRBD1	TRBJ1-1	many	TGCGCCAGCAGCTTTCCGGGACAGTATCCCCGAGAAGCTTTCTTT	CASSFPGQYPREAFF
TRBV18	.	TRBJ1-4	once	TGTGCCAGCTCACCACAGGGGACGGCAACTAATGAAAAACTGTTTTTT	CASSPQGTATNEKLFF
TRBV6-5	TRBD2	TRBJ2-1	.	TGTGCCAGCAACGCGGGAGGGTGGATCTTCTATGAGCAGTTCTTC	CASNAGGWIFYEQFF
TRBV29-1	TRBD2	TRBJ2-1	few	TGCAGCGGGGGACTAGCATTCAATGAGCAGTTCTTC	CSGGLAFNEQFF
TRBV5-1	.	TRBJ2-1	few	TGCGCCAGCAGCCCCTTGCCCAATGAGCAGTTCTTC	CASSPLPNEQFF
TRBV29-1	.	TRBJ1-1	.	TGCAGCGTCCGACAGGAGCCTGAAGCTTTCTTT	CSVRQEPEAFF
TRBV12-3/TRBV12-4	.	TRBJ2-7	few	TGTGCCAGCAGTTTCGTGGTTGGGGGCTACGAGCAGTACTTC	CASSFVVGGYEQYF
TRBV5-1	TRBD1	TRBJ1-6	few	TGCGCCAGCAGCATGGACAGGGTGCGTTCACCCCTCCACTTT	CASSMDRVRSPLHF
TRBV29-1	TRBD1	TRBJ2-4	few	TGCAGCGTTCACCCGGGACAGGGAAGAAACATTCAGTACTTC	CSVHPGQGRNIQYF
TRBV24-1	.	TRBJ2-3	few	TGTGCCACCGCGGGACTTCTCACAGATACGCAGTATTTT	CATAGLLTDTQYF
TRBV2	.	TRBJ2-3	.	TGTGCCAGCAACAGGGATTTGGATACGCAGTATTTT	CASNRDLDTQYF
TRBV7-7	TRBD2	TRBJ2-2	.	TGTGCCAGCAGCCCCATAGCGGGAGGGCCCACCGGGGAGCTGTTTTTT	CASSPIAGGPTGELFF
TRBV6-5	.	TRBJ1-6	few	TGTGCCAGCAGTTACTCGATAGATCTGAATAAGTCACCCCTCCACTTT	CASSYSIDLNKSPLHF
TRBV6-5	.	TRBJ2-3	few	TGTGCCAGCATTTCCCTCTGGGGCACAGATACGCAGTATTTT	CASISLWGTDTQYF
TRBV20-1	TRBD2	TRBJ2-7	few	TGCAGTGCTAGAGTACTAGCGGACCCCTTTTTCTACGAGCAGTACTTC	CSARVLADPFFYEQYF
TRBV29-1	TRBD1	TRBJ1-1	few	TGCAGCGGTGACAGGGGGCGGACTGAAGCTTTCTTT	CSGDRGRTEAFF